The rows below give T cell receptor beta chains drawn from one sample of a study of cytomegalovirus exposure and HLA in healthy donors. TCRdb's copy holds only in-frame clones and misses some; the assay was immunoSEQ multiplex PCR. The data contain 100,000 to 150,000 clones, roughly 80% of them singletons. The specimen was PBMCs. The receptors come from a middle-aged woman in good health and CMV-seronegative. CDR3s include the opening cysteine and the closing phenylalanine or tryptophan. D genes are given only for firm matches. Size is stated for part of the rows, as once, few or many counts, or as a class when the clone is expanded.

-	TRBV7-2	TRBD2	TRBJ2-7	CASSLAIRTSGRSKQYF	TGTGCCAGCAGCTTAGCTATCCGGACTAGCGGGAGAAGCAAGCAGTACTTC
few	TRBV10-3	TRBD1	TRBJ1-5	CAIGGQGSGQPQHF	TGTGCCATCGGGGGACAGGGCTCAGGTCAGCCCCAGCATTTT
-	TRBV19	TRBD1	TRBJ1-2	CASSNTGGGGYTF	TGTGCCAGTAGTAATACAGGGGGCGGTGGCTACACCTTC
-	TRBV9	TRBD1	TRBJ1-6	CASSVEGAGNSPLHF	TGTGCCAGCAGCGTAGAGGGGGCGGGGAATTCACCCCTCCACTTT
-	TRBV19	-	TRBJ2-7	CASSMRRGGEQYF	TGTGCCAGTAGTATGAGGAGGGGCGGCGAGCAGTACTTC
-	TRBV7-8	-	TRBJ2-3	CASSRSTDTQYF	TGTGCCAGCAGCCGTAGCACAGATACGCAGTATTTT
once	TRBV5-1	-	TRBJ2-3	CASSLATGQDTQYF	TGCGCCAGCAGCTTGGCCACAGGACAGGATACGCAGTATTTT
-	TRBV28	-	TRBJ1-1	CASSPRGQNTEAFF	TGTGCCAGCAGCCCCCGGGGTCAGAACACTGAAGCTTTCTTT
-	TRBV29-1	-	TRBJ1-2	CSVFTGNGYPF	TGCAGCGTTTTCACAGGGAATGGCTACCCCTTC
-	TRBV5-8	TRBD1	TRBJ1-4	CASSPRGRGDEKLFF	TGTGCCAGCAGCCCGAGGGGGCGGGGTGATGAAAAACTGTTTTTT
-	TRBV15	TRBD1	TRBJ1-1	CATSRDRVYRMNTEAFF	TGTGCCACCAGCCGGGACAGGGTATATAGGATGAACACTGAAGCTTTCTTT
-	TRBV5-1	TRBD1	TRBJ1-1	CASSLGQGITEAFF	TGCGCCAGCAGCTTGGGACAGGGGATCACTGAAGCTTTCTTT
-	TRBV19	TRBD1	TRBJ1-2	CASSIIPARADRGYGYTF	TGTGCCAGTAGTATAATTCCCGCCCGCGCCGACAGGGGCTATGGCTACACCTTC
-	TRBV4-1	-	TRBJ2-5	CASSRQDSAGETQYF	TGCGCCAGCAGCCGGCAGGACTCGGCGGGGGAGACCCAGTACTTC
-	TRBV6-5	-	TRBJ1-5	CASRAGGNQPQHF	TGTGCCAGCAGAGCAGGGGGCAATCAGCCCCAGCATTTT
few	TRBV4-3	-	TRBJ1-4	CASSQDRLTSSGNEKLFF	TGCGCCAGCAGCCAAGATCGATTAACGAGTAGCGGTAATGAAAAACTGTTTTTT
few	TRBV5-1	-	TRBJ2-7	CASSFDSAKDYEQYF	TGCGCCAGCAGCTTCGACAGTGCGAAGGACTACGAGCAGTACTTC
-	TRBV11-2	TRBD1	TRBJ1-1	CASSNTRTGNTEAFF	TGTGCCAGCAGCAACACCCGGACAGGGAACACTGAAGCTTTCTTT
-	TRBV6-1	-	TRBJ1-2	CASSDRGPNYGYTF	TGTGCCAGCAGTGACAGGGGACCAAACTATGGCTACACCTTC
-	TRBV18	TRBD1	TRBJ2-3	CASSPGDRGADTQYF	TGTGCCAGCTCACCCGGAGACAGGGGAGCAGATACGCAGTATTTT
-	TRBV5-8	TRBD2	TRBJ2-1	CASSLRGGRFF	TGTGCCAGCAGCTTGCGGGGGGGGCGATTCTTC
-	TRBV7-2	TRBD2	TRBJ2-7	CASSLAAGGSYEQYF	TGTGCCAGCAGCTTAGCGGCGGGGGGCTCCTACGAGCAGTACTTC
-	TRBV9	TRBD2	TRBJ2-1	CASSVGLAFNEQFF	TGTGCCAGCAGCGTGGGACTAGCATTCAATGAGCAGTTCTTC
-	TRBV20-1	-	TRBJ1-2	CSAITGHGYTF	TGCAGTGCTATCACAGGGCATGGCTACACCTTC
-	TRBV5-6	-	TRBJ1-6	CASSTDGGLSPLHF	TGTGCCAGCAGCACCGACGGGGGATTGTCACCCCTCCACTTT
-	TRBV19	TRBD1	TRBJ2-7	CASSPTGGEQYF	TGTGCCAGTAGCCCTACAGGGGGCGAGCAGTACTTC
-	TRBV5-4	-	TRBJ2-7	CASSLGQSAEQYF	TGTGCCAGCAGCTTGGGACAGTCGGCCGAGCAGTACTTC
-	TRBV20-1	-	TRBJ2-1	CSATLFNEQFF	TGCAGTGCTACCCTCTTCAATGAGCAGTTCTTC
-	TRBV7-2	-	TRBJ1-6	CASSSGQPGNNSPLHF	TGTGCCAGCAGCTCCGGACAGCCGGGCAATAATTCACCCCTCCACTTT
-	TRBV6-5	TRBD1	TRBJ2-7	CASSRDRSAYEQYF	TGTGCCAGCAGCCGGGACAGGTCCGCCTACGAGCAGTACTTC
-	TRBV6-5	-	TRBJ2-7	CASSYRGTETNYEQYF	TGTGCCAGCAGTTACCGGGGAACCGAGACAAACTACGAGCAGTACTTC
-	TRBV7-6	-	TRBJ1-2	CASSSMRSSNYGYTF	TGTGCCAGCAGCTCTATGCGGTCGTCTAACTATGGCTACACCTTC
-	TRBV4-1	TRBD2	TRBJ2-7	CASSQALAGVYEQYF	TGCGCCAGCAGCCAAGCACTAGCGGGAGTCTACGAGCAGTACTTC
-	TRBV5-5	-	TRBJ1-5	CASSLSAGGNQPQHF	TGTGCCAGCAGCTTGTCCGCAGGGGGCAATCAGCCCCAGCATTTT
few	TRBV4-1	TRBD2	TRBJ2-7	CASSQERSSGYEQYF	TGCGCCAGCAGCCAAGAGAGGTCTAGCGGCTACGAGCAGTACTTC
-	TRBV9	-	TRBJ1-6	CASTTGFDNSPLHF	TGTGCCAGCACCACAGGGTTCGACAATTCACCCCTCCACTTT
-	TRBV6-5	TRBD1	TRBJ1-2	CASSYRRTGIYGYTF	TGTGCCAGCAGTTACAGGAGGACAGGGATCTATGGCTACACCTTC
few	TRBV28	-	TRBJ2-2	CASRLGGAGGTGELFF	TGTGCCAGCAGGTTGGGGGGGGCCGGGGGCACCGGGGAGCTGTTTTTT
-	TRBV4-1	-	TRBJ1-2	CASSQEDYINYGYTF	TGCGCCAGCAGCCAAGAGGACTATATAAACTATGGCTACACCTTC
-	TRBV14	-	TRBJ2-7	CASSQDDTRSAYEQYF	TGTGCCAGCAGCCAAGATGACACCCGATCAGCCTACGAGCAGTACTTC
once	TRBV11-2	-	TRBJ1-4	CASSSGMTNEKLFF	TGTGCCAGCAGCTCCGGGATGACTAATGAAAAACTGTTTTTT
-	TRBV7-8	TRBD2	TRBJ2-2	CASSRTQRGRELFF	TGTGCCAGCAGCCGTACCCAGCGGGGAAGGGAGCTGTTTTTT
-	TRBV6-4	-	TRBJ1-2	CASSDSSTGPYGYTF	TGTGCCAGCAGTGACTCGAGTACAGGACCTTATGGCTACACCTTC
-	TRBV7-2	TRBD1	TRBJ1-5	CASSLNQGASNQPQHF	TGTGCCAGCAGCTTAAATCAGGGGGCTAGCAATCAGCCCCAGCATTTT
few	TRBV28	-	TRBJ2-7	CASSGTDWGQDEQYF	TGTGCCAGCAGTGGGACCGATTGGGGGCAGGACGAGCAGTACTTC
-	TRBV27	-	TRBJ1-3	CASRPQTGNTIYF	TGTGCCAGCAGACCCCAGACAGGAAACACCATATATTTT
-	TRBV6-5	-	TRBJ2-2	CASSSAVHTGELFF	TGTGCCAGCAGTTCCGCGGTTCACACCGGGGAGCTGTTTTTT
once	TRBV29-1	-	TRBJ2-2	CSVGQTGTGELFF	TGCAGCGTCGGACAGACCGGCACCGGGGAGCTGTTTTTT
-	TRBV28	TRBD1	TRBJ1-1	CASSLERGRRLGTEAFF	TGTGCCAGCAGTTTGGAGAGGGGGCGCAGGTTGGGGACTGAAGCTTTCTTT
-	TRBV28	-	TRBJ1-5	CASRWGGDQPQHF	TGTGCCAGCAGGTGGGGAGGAGATCAGCCCCAGCATTTT
once	TRBV29-1	TRBD2	TRBJ2-5	CSVGGGTSGRARETQYF	TGCAGCGTTGGGGGAGGAACTAGCGGGAGGGCCCGGGAGACCCAGTACTTC
-	TRBV9	TRBD1	TRBJ2-5	CASSVGDSLETQYF	TGTGCCAGCAGCGTAGGGGACAGTTTAGAGACCCAGTACTTC